Following are 20 T cell receptor beta chains from one sample sequenced in a study of cytomegalovirus exposure and HLA in healthy donors. Amplification used 60 Vbeta primers and 13 Jbeta primers. Some clones are missing from TCRdb's copy, which holds only in-frame ones; the method was immunoSEQ multiplex PCR. The top ten hold less than 2% of the sample, which has 220,000 or so clones, 65% to 75% seen once. The sample comprised PBMCs. These receptors came from a woman aged 25 to 39 in good health and CMV-seronegative.

The rearrangement joins TRBV11-2 to TRBJ2-7; D unclear. Per the germline V gene, CDR1 is SGHAT and CDR2 is FQNNGV. The CDR3 has 11 residues. Trimming shortened V by 5 bases and J by 1 base, and 3 bases separated the two germline ends. The DNA of the CDR3 is TGTGCCAGCAGCCGTTCCTACGAGCAGTACTTC. Protein sequence: CASSRSYEQYF.

This chain joins TRBV6-5 and TRBJ2-1; 16 bases line up with TRBD2. The CDR3 extends over 15 amino acids. Germline-derived CDR1 and CDR2 are MNHEY and SVGAGI. The trim removed 10 bases at V and 6 bases at J, leaving 6 bases unmatched. The DNA for the CDR3 is TGTGCCACCGGGACTAGCGGGGGGGCGGGCAATGAGCAGTTCTTC. Translation gives CATGTSGGAGNEQFF.

The sample holds one count of this clone. Here the CDR3 DNA reads TGTGCCAGCAGTTTGGGGGACACCTATACGCAGTATTTT. Its translation: CASSLGDTYTQYF. This chain links TRBV27 with TRBJ2-3; D is perhaps TRBD1 (6 bases). The germline V and J ends were trimmed by 3 bases and 7 bases, with 11 bases remaining between them. Per the germline V gene, CDR1 is MNHEY and CDR2 is SMNVEV (reference sequence). The CDR3 is made up of 13 amino acids.

A remark on this clone: The sample holds other DNA sequences that translate to the same CDR3. The chain uses TRBV7-9 and TRBJ2-3; D gene ambiguous. The CDR3 extends over 12 amino acids. The ends were cut back, 6 bases at V and 0 bases at J, with 4 bases in the middle. CDR1 and CDR2 (germline): SEHNR, FQNEAQ (reference sequence). CDR3 nucleotide sequence: TGTGCCAGCAGTCTTAGCACAGATACGCAGTATTTT. Residues: CASSLSTDTQYF.

The CDR3 sequence is CASSLIEPLEAFF. For the CDR3, the DNA is TGCGCCAGCAGCCTGATTGAGCCTCTAGAAGCTTTCTTT. The chain couples TRBV5-1 to TRBJ1-1, with D unresolved. This CDR3 spans 13 amino acids. Per germline, CDR1 SGHRS and CDR2 YFSETQ. Trimming pared 4 bases from V and 8 bases from J, leaving 15 bases between.

The chain employs TRBV5-1 and TRBJ1-4; D is undetermined. This CDR3 contains 15 residues. The germline V and J ends were trimmed by 4 bases and 7 bases, with 17 bases remaining between them. Per germline, CDR1 SGHRS and CDR2 YFSETQ. Written as DNA, the CDR3 is TGCGCCAGCAGCCCCCGGGTTTCGGAGGGTGAAAAACTGTTTTTT. It yields the protein CASSPRVSEGEKLFF. Full variable domain (rest looked up from reference TRBV5-1 and TRBJ1-4): KAGVTQTPRYLIKTRGQQVTLSCSPISGHRSVSWYQQTPGQGLQFLFEYFSETQRNKGNFPGRFSGRQFSNSRSEMNVSTLELGDSALYLCASSPRVSEGEKLFFGSGTQLSVL.

Comment on this clone: The same CDR3 also results from other DNA sequences found in this sample. This chain connects TRBV6-4 to TRBJ1-1; D remains unclear. The germline CDR1 and CDR2 sequences are MRHNA and SNTAGT. Trimming shortened V by 2 bases and J by 1 base, and 17 bases separated the two germline ends. The CDR3 contains 17 residues. The CDR3 spells CASSDPSGVGENTEAFF. The CDR3 coding sequence is TGTGCCAGCAGTGACCCCTCCGGGGTTGGGGAGAACACTGAAGCTTTCTTT.

In its sample, this clone was seen once. J is TRBJ1-1 and V is TRBV7-9; a weak D match, TRBD1 (6 bases). The V gene lost 6 bases and the J gene lost 5 bases, with 13 bases spanning the gap. CDR1 SEHNR and CDR2 FQNEAQ come from the germline V gene (reference sequence). The CDR3 spans 13 residues. The CDR3 reads CASSFFRGTEAFF. The CDR3 region has the DNA TGTGCCAGCAGTTTTTTTAGGGGGACTGAAGCTTTCTTT.

As for this clone: Compared with germline, one end of the junction differs, possibly owing to a read error. The chain combines TRBV7-9 with TRBJ1-2; possibly TRBD1 for D (5 bases). The CDR3 length is 14 residues. Germline V gene sequence: CDR1 SEHNR, CDR2 FQNEAQ (reference sequence). CDR3 coding DNA: TGTTCCAGCAGCTTAGCGTTGACAGAATATGGCTACACCTTC. This translates into CSSSLALTEYGYTF.

The chain recombines TRBV18 with TRBJ2-5; tentative D call: TRBD1 (6 bases). V was shortened by 6 bases and J by 1 base, with 12 bases between the two germline ends. CDR1 is KGHSH, CDR2 LQKENI, per germline. This CDR3 has 14 residues. This CDR3 is CASSSGQSQETQYF. Here the CDR3 DNA reads TGTGCCAGCTCGTCCGGACAGAGCCAAGAGACCCAGTACTTC. The complete variable domain, with remaining parts taken from reference TRBV18 and TRBJ2-5, reads NAGVMQNPRHLVRRRGQEARLRCSPMKGHSHVYWYRQLPEEGLKFMVYLQKENIIDESGMPKERFSAEFPKEGPSILRIQQVVRGDSAAYFCASSSGQSQETQYFGPGTRLLVL.

This chain links TRBV11-3 with TRBJ1-1, with D unresolved. The germline V gene has CDR1 SGHNT and CDR2 YENEEA. The ends were cut back, 5 bases at V and 10 bases at J, with 20 bases in the middle. This CDR3 comprises 14 residues. This chain's CDR3 is CASSQSPRGGGAFF. In nucleotides, the CDR3 is TGTGCCAGCAGCCAAAGTCCACGAGGCGGTGGAGCTTTCTTT.

This clone occurred a few times. The V and J genes are TRBV14 and TRBJ1-1; D call uncertain. V was trimmed by 4 bases and J by 1 base, leaving 7 bases between them. CDR3 length equals 13 residues. Germline CDR1 and CDR2: SGHDN and FVKESK. The CDR3: CASSPHKNTEAFF. In DNA form, the CDR3 reads TGTGCCAGCAGCCCACACAAGAACACTGAAGCTTTCTTT.

This rearrangement joins TRBV18 to TRBJ2-2; D is ambiguous. The CDR3 loop spans 13 amino acids. The germline CDR1 and CDR2 sequences are KGHSH and LQKENI. Trimming removed 2 bases from V and 4 bases from J, with 5 bases in between. In DNA, the CDR3 is TGTGCCAGCTCACCAAGAGGCACCGGGGAGCTGTTTTTT. It is translated as CASSPRGTGELFF.

The rearrangement links TRBV5-6 to TRBJ1-3; D is unresolved. This CDR3 is 15 amino acids long. Germline CDR1 and CDR2: SGHDT and YYEEEE. With 1 base removed from V and 0 bases from J, the gap between germline ends came to 8 bases. CDR3 in DNA: TGTGCCAGCAGCTTGATCGGGAGCTCTGGAAACACCATATATTTT. Translated, it gives CASSLIGSSGNTIYF.

The table lists this clone with a count of one. The chain links TRBV6-6 to TRBJ1-4, with D possibly TRBD1 on 5 matching bases. With 6 bases removed from V and 7 bases from J, the gap between germline ends came to 15 bases. The CDR3 is made up of 14 amino acids. Germline loops: CDR1 MNHNY, CDR2 SVGAGI (reference sequence). The CDR3 nucleotides read TGTGCCAGCAGAGAAGACATGGGGGGTGAAAAACTGTTTTTT. Its protein product is CASREDMGGEKLFF.

The chain uses TRBV7-8 and TRBJ2-7; D might be TRBD1 (6 bases). The ends were cut back, 0 bases at V and 3 bases at J, with 15 bases in the middle. The CDR3 totals 16 residues. Per germline, CDR1 SGHVS and CDR2 FQNEAQ. The CDR3 here is CASSLANSARGYEQYF. DNA of the CDR3: TGTGCCAGCAGCTTAGCGAACTCTGCCAGGGGCTACGAGCAGTACTTC.

Of note for this clone: Relative to the germline gene, one junction end is altered; a read error may explain this. This chain links TRBV5-6 with TRBJ2-2, with D maybe TRBD2 (7 bases). Germline CDR1 reads SGHDT; CDR2 reads YYEEEE. CDR3 length equals 18 residues. The CDR3 sequence is CAISNIWGGPTNTGELFF. The DNA of the CDR3 is TGTGCCATCAGCAACATATGGGGGGGGCCTACGAACACCGGGGAGCTGTTTTTT. Looking up the rest from reference TRBV5-6 and TRBJ2-2 gives the full variable domain: DAGVTQSPTHLIKTRGQQVTLRCSPKSGHDTVSWYQQALGQGPQFIFQYYEEEERQRGNFPDRFSGHQFPNYSSELNVNALLLGDSALYLCAISNIWGGPTNTGELFFGEGSRLTVL.

This sequence joins TRBV11-3 and TRBJ2-7; TRBD2 agrees at 7 bases. V was clipped by 0 bases and J by 3 bases; unmatched bases: 2. In germline, CDR1 is SGHNT, CDR2 YENEEA. This CDR3 has 14 residues. The CDR3 region is CASSLEGGNYEQYF. The CDR3 region has the DNA TGTGCCAGCAGCTTAGAGGGGGGGAACTACGAGCAGTACTTC.

This sequence joins TRBV6-5 and TRBJ2-1; TRBD2 is a possible D gene (5 bases). The CDR3 loop spans 15 amino acids. Trimming cost V 4 bases and J 5 bases, with 15 bases left between them. Germline CDR1 and CDR2: MNHEY and SVGAGI. CDR3 protein: CASSLWTRQNNEQFF. CDR3 sequence (DNA): TGTGCCAGCAGTTTATGGACTCGGCAGAACAATGAGCAGTTCTTC.

The chain carries TRBV10-3 and TRBJ1-2, with 10 bases fitting TRBD1. V gave up 2 bases and J gave up 2 bases; unmatched junction bases: 2. This CDR3 is 15 amino acids long. Germline V gives CDR1 ENHRY, CDR2 SYGVKD. The CDR3 spells CAISEGGQGNYGYTF. DNA of the CDR3: TGTGCCATCAGTGAGGGGGGACAGGGGAACTATGGCTACACCTTC.